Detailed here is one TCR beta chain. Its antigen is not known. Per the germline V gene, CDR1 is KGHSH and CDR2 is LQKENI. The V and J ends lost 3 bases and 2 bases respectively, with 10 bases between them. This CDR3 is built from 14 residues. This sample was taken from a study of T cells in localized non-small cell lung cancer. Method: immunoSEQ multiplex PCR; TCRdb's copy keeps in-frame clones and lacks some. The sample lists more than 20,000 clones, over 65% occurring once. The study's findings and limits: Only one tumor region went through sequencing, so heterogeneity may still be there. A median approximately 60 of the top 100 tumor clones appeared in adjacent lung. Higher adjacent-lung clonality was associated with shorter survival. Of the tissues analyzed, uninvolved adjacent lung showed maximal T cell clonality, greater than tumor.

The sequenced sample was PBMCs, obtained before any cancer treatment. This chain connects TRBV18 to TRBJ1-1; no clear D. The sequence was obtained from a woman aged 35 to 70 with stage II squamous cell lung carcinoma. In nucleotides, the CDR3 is TGTGCCAGCTCACCTCAGGAGGGAAACACTGAAGCTTTCTTT. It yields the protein CASSPQEGNTEAFF.